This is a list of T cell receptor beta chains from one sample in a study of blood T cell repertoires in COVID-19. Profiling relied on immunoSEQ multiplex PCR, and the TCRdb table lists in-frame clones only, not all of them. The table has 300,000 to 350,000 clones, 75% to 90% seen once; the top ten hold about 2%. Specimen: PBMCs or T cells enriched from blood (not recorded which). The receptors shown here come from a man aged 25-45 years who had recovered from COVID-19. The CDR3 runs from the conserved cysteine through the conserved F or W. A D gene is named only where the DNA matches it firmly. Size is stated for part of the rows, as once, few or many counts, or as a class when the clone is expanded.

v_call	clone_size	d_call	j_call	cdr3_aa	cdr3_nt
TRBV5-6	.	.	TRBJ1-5	CASSLASNQPQHF	TGTGCCAGCAGCTTAGCTAGCAATCAGCCCCAGCATTTT
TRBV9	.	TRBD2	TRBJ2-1	CASSPEPGLAGGGEQFF	TGTGCCAGCAGCCCAGAGCCAGGTTTAGCGGGGGGAGGCGAGCAGTTCTTC
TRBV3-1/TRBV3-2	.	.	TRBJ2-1	CASSPFAGDPYNEQFF	TGTGCCAGCAGCCCTTTCGCAGGGGACCCCTACAATGAGCAGTTCTTC
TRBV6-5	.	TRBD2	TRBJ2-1	CASRRGGAVNEQFF	TGTGCCAGCAGGCGCGGGGGGGCCGTAAATGAGCAGTTCTTC
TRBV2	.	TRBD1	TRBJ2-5	CASRDRAGETQYF	TGTGCCAGCCGAGACAGGGCAGGGGAGACCCAGTACTTC
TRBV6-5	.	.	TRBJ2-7	CASSYSGGTYEQYF	TGTGCCAGCAGTTACAGTGGAGGGACCTACGAGCAGTACTTC
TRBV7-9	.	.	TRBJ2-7	CASSPGLSSYEQYF	TGTGCCAGCAGCCCTGGACTGTCCTCCTACGAGCAGTACTTC
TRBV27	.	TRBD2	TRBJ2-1	CASSWTGLAGGPYNEQFF	TGTGCCAGCAGTTGGACGGGACTAGCGGGGGGACCGTACAATGAGCAGTTCTTC
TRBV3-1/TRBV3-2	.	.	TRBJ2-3	CASSLIPGRIGTDTQYF	TGTGCCAGCAGCCTAATTCCGGGTAGAATAGGCACAGATACGCAGTATTTT
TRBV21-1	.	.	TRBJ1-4	CASSDRGPSNEKLFF	TGTGCCAGCAGCGACAGGGGGCCTAGTAATGAAAAACTGTTTTTT
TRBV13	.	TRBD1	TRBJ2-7	CASSAGTGYEQYF	TGTGCCAGCAGCGCTGGGACAGGCTACGAGCAGTACTTC
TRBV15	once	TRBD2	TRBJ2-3	CATSSAQTSGTTDTQYF	TGTGCCACCAGCAGTGCCCAAACTAGCGGGACCACAGATACGCAGTATTTT
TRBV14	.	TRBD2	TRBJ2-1	CASSQLSGGPSSYNEQFF	TGTGCCAGCAGCCAACTCAGCGGGGGGCCCAGCTCCTACAATGAGCAGTTCTTC
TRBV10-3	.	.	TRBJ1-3	CAISPKGTSGNTIYF	TGTGCCATCAGCCCTAAGGGGACATCTGGAAACACCATATATTTT
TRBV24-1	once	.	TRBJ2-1	CATSDHGQGGDEQFF	TGTGCCACCAGTGATCATGGACAGGGAGGGGATGAGCAGTTCTTC
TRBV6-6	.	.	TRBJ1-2	CASSGVEGYTF	TGTGCCAGCAGCGGGGTTGAAGGCTACACCTTC
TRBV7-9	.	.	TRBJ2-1	CASSLGSGNEQFF	TGTGCCAGCAGCTTAGGTTCCGGTAATGAGCAGTTCTTC
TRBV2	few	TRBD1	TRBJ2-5	CASTGGIGGEETQYF	TGTGCCAGCACAGGGGGCATCGGGGGTGAAGAGACCCAGTACTTC
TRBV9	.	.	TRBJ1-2	CASSDSEGGGGYTF	TGTGCCAGCAGCGACAGCGAGGGTGGTGGCGGCTACACCTTC
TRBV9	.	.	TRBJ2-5	CASSVEGGQETQYF	TGTGCCAGCAGCGTAGAAGGAGGACAAGAGACCCAGTACTTC
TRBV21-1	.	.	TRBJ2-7	CASSKVQRKGALYEQYF	TGTGCCAGCAGCAAAGTTCAGAGGAAGGGGGCATTATACGAGCAGTACTTC
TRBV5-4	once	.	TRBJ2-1	CASSSAGEGNEQFF	TGTGCCAGCAGCTCCGCCGGCGAGGGCAATGAGCAGTTCTTC
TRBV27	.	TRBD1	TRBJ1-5	CASSLLGQGKNQPQHF	TGTGCCAGCAGTTTACTGGGACAGGGCAAGAATCAGCCCCAGCATTTT
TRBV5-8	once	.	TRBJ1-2	CASSIYRAPVNYGYTF	TGTGCCAGCAGCATCTACAGGGCACCAGTTAACTATGGCTACACCTTC
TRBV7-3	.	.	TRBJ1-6	CASSLTPGYNSPLHF	TGTGCCAGCAGCTTAACCCCGGGCTATAATTCACCCCTCCACTTT
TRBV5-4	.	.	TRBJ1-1	CASSPIMSMNTEAFF	TGTGCCAGCAGTCCCATAATGAGCATGAACACTGAAGCTTTCTTT
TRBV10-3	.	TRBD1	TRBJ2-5	CATFPGQSIQETQYF	TGTGCCACCTTCCCGGGACAGAGTATCCAAGAGACCCAGTACTTC
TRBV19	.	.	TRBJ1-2	CASSIVFFGTSGYTF	TGTGCCAGTAGTATAGTTTTTTTCGGTACTAGTGGCTACACCTTC
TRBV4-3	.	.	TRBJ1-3	CASSQDPPYLGNTIYF	TGCGCCAGCAGCCAAGATCCCCCGTACCTAGGAAACACCATATATTTT
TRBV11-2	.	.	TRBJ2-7	CASSLVGTGSYEQYF	TGTGCCAGCAGCTTAGTTGGCACGGGTTCCTACGAGCAGTACTTC
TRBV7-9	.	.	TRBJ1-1	CASSSRQATNTEAFF	TGTGCCAGCAGCTCGCGACAGGCTACCAACACTGAAGCTTTCTTT
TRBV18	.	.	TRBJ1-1	CASSRQVQNTEAFF	TGTGCCAGCTCCCGACAGGTACAGAACACTGAAGCTTTCTTT
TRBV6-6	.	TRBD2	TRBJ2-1	CASSYRNAGGYNEQFF	TGTGCCAGCAGTTACAGAAACGCGGGGGGTTACAATGAGCAGTTCTTC
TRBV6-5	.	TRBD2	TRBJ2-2	CASSYGGGTGELFF	TGTGCCAGCAGTTACGGGGGAGGGACCGGGGAGCTGTTTTTT
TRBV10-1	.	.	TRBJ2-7	CASSGQDSYEQYF	TGCGCCAGCAGTGGGCAGGACAGCTACGAGCAGTACTTC
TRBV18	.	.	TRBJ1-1	CASSQDVAGHTEAFF	TGTGCCAGCTCACAGGACGTGGCGGGGCACACTGAAGCTTTCTTT
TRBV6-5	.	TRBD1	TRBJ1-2	CASSYGGTGGGNGYTF	TGTGCCAGCAGTTACGGGGGGACAGGGGGCGGAAATGGCTACACCTTC
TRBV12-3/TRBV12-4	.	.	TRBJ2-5	CASSLNRQETQYF	TGTGCCAGCAGTTTAAACAGACAAGAGACCCAGTACTTC
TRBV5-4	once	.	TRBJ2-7	CASSDKGGKVYEQYF	TGTGCCAGCAGCGACAAGGGGGGGAAAGTCTACGAGCAGTACTTC
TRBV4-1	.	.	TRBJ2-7	CASSQEPGGSSYEQYF	TGCGCCAGCAGCCAAGAGCCGGGGGGCAGCTCCTACGAGCAGTACTTC
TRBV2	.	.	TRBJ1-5	CASSGQGRNQPQHF	TGTGCCAGCAGTGGGCAGGGGCGCAATCAGCCCCAGCATTTT
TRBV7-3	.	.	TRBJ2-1	CASSLMAGYNEQFF	TGTGCCAGCAGCTTAATGGCAGGGTATAATGAGCAGTTCTTC
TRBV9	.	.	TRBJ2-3	CASSLADFTDTQYF	TGTGCCAGCAGCTTAGCGGACTTCACAGATACGCAGTATTTT
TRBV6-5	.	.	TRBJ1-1	CASGQQGMNTEAFF	TGTGCCAGCGGCCAACAGGGAATGAACACTGAAGCTTTCTTT
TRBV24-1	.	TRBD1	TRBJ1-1	CATSDPGQGNTEAFF	TGTGCCACCAGTGATCCGGGACAGGGGAACACTGAAGCTTTCTTT
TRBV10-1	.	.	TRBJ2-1	CASSEGGESPYNEQFF	TGCGCCAGCAGTGAAGGGGGTGAGAGCCCCTACAATGAGCAGTTCTTC
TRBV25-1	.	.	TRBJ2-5	CASSDFQYSLETQYF	TGTGCCAGCAGTGACTTCCAGTATTCCCTGGAGACCCAGTACTTC